Listed here are 5 T cell receptor beta chains from one sample, sequenced in a study of T-cell reconstitution after alpha-beta-depleted transplantation in children (dated by TCRdb to the mid-2010s). To prepare the library, PCR was applied. TCRdb records Illumina HiSeq 2500 as the sequencer. Molecular barcoding was employed in the preparation of TCR libraries, with unique molecular identifiers being used to normalize TCRbeta repertoire quantification. TCRdb trimmed public reads at Q25 via fastp, called clones via MiXCR and kept in-frame beta chains. Every entry covers one CDR3 protein and lists the most common genes and DNA from its rows. The sample table contains about a million distinct CDR3 sequences; only one count was recorded for around 30% of them. The ten biggest clones cover about 28% of the sample. Per the publication, the treatment or condition label means: allogeneic hematopoietic cell transplantation with graft depleted of TCRalphabeta T cells and CD19 B cells.

The sample in question was PBMCs, mostly from graft donor cells, obtained 360 days after TCRalphabeta/CD19-depleted stem cell transplant. These receptors came from a boy under two years old who had a stem cell transplant for SCID, so the T cells may come from the graft donor.

This chain links TRBV4-1 with TRBJ2-3; D gene ambiguous. Looked up from germline, CDR1 is MGHRA and CDR2 is YSYEKL. The CDR3 has 15 residues. V was clipped by 3 bases and J by 2 bases, with 12 bases between them. CDR3 sequence reads: CASSQTDEDTDTQYF. The CDR3 DNA reads TGCGCCAGCAGCCAGACGGACGAGGACACAGATACGCAGTATTTT.

Only a few counts were recorded for this clonotype. The V gene is TRBV12-3 or TRBV12-4, the J gene TRBJ2-7; 11 bases are shared with TRBD2. V lost 4 bases, J lost 2 bases, and 10 bases stayed unmatched. There are 17 residues in the CDR3. The CDR3 coding sequence is TGTGCCAGCAGTTCCCTCCTACTAGCGGGGGATGCCTACGAGCAGTACTTC. Its translation: CASSSLLLAGDAYEQYF.

This clonotype was seen more than once but under ten times. The chain couples TRBV2 to TRBJ2-7, with D perhaps matching TRBD1 (6 bases). The CDR3 is 14 residues long. V was clipped by 6 bases and J by 0 bases, with 12 bases between them. Germline V lookup: CDR1 SNHLY, CDR2 FYNNEI. The CDR3 is CASRDTGISYEQYF. The DNA for the CDR3 is TGTGCCAGCAGGGACACAGGGATCTCCTACGAGCAGTACTTC. Complete variable domain (other parts from reference TRBV2 and TRBJ2-7): EPEVTQTPSHQVTQMGQEVILRCVPISNHLYFYWYRQILGQKVEFLVSFYNNEISEKSEIFDDQFSVERPDGSNFTLKIRSTKLEDSAMYFCASRDTGISYEQYFGPGTRLTVT.

This clonotype was seen a few times. The rearrangement uses TRBV20-1 and TRBJ2-3, with D possibly being TRBD1 (5 bases). The germline V and J ends were trimmed by 4 bases and 7 bases, with 9 bases remaining between them. Looked up from germline, CDR1 is DFQATT and CDR2 is SNEGSKA (reference sequence). This CDR3 is 11 amino acids long. The CDR3 nucleotides read TGCAGTGCTATCAGGGAATATACGCAGTATTTT. It codes for CSAIREYTQYF.

Only a few counts were recorded for this clonotype. The V gene is TRBV15, the J gene TRBJ2-7; TRBD1 is a possible D gene (5 bases). CDR1 is LNHNV, CDR2 YYDKDF, per germline (reference sequence). This CDR3 comprises 13 residues. V lost 0 bases and J lost 3, with 6 bases in between. The CDR3 region is CATSREGHYEQYF. The DNA for the CDR3 is TGTGCCACCAGCAGAGAAGGACACTACGAGCAGTACTTC. The whole variable domain, filled in from reference TRBV15 and TRBJ2-7, reads DAMVIQNPRYQVTQFGKPVTLSCSQTLNHNVMYWYQQKSSQAPKLLFHYYDKDFNNEADTPDNFQSRRPNTSFCFLDIRSPGLGDTAMYLCATSREGHYEQYFGPGTRLTVT.